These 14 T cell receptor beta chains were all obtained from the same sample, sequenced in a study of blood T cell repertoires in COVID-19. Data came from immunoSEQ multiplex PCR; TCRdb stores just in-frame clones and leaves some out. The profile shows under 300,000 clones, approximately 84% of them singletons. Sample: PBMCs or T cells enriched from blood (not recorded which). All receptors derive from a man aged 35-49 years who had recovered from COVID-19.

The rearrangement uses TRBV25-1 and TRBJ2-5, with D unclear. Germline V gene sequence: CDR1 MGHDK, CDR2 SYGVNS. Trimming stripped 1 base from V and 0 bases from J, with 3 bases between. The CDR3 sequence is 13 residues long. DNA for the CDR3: TGTGCCAGCAGTGAATTCGACCAAGAGACCCAGTACTTC. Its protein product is CASSEFDQETQYF. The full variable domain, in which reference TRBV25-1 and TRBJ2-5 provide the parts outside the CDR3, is EADIYQTPRYLVIGTGKKITLECSQTMGHDKMYWYQQDPGMELHLIHYSYGVNSTEKGDLSSESTVSRIRTEHFPLTLESARPSHTSQYLCASSEFDQETQYFGPGTRLLVL.

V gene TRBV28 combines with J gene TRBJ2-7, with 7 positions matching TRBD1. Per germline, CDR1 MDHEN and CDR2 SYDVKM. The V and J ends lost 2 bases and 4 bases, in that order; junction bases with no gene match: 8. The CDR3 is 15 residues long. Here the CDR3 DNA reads TGTGCCAGCAGTTTAGAGGTCAGGGGGACATACGAGCAGTACTTC. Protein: CASSLEVRGTYEQYF.

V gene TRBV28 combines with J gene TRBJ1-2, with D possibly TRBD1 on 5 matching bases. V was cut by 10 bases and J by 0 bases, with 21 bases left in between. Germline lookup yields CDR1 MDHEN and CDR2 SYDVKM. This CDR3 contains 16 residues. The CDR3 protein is CATGYGGDPSNYGYTF. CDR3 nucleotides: TGTGCCACCGGGTACGGAGGGGACCCGTCTAACTATGGCTACACCTTC.

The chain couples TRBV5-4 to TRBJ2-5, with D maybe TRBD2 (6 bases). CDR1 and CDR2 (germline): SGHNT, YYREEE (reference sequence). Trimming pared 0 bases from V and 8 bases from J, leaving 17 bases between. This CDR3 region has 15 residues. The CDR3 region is CASSLEGTPGETQYF. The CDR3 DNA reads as TGTGCCAGCAGCTTGGAAGGGACCCCGGGGGAAACCCAGTACTTC.

This CDR3 is CASSQDRNSPLHF. The CDR3 DNA reads TGTGCCAGCAGCCAAGACAGGAATTCACCCCTCCACTTT. V and J are TRBV4-2 and TRBJ1-6, with no clear D. The germline V and J ends were trimmed by 0 bases and 7 bases, with 4 bases remaining between them. Germline values: CDR1 LGHNA, CDR2 YNFKEQ. The CDR3 extends over 13 amino acids.

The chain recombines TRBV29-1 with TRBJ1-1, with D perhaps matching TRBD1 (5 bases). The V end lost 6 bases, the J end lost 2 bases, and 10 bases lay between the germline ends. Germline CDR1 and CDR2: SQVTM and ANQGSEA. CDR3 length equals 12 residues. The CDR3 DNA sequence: TGCAGCGTCTTTACAGGCAACACTGAAGCTTTCTTT. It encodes CSVFTGNTEAFF.

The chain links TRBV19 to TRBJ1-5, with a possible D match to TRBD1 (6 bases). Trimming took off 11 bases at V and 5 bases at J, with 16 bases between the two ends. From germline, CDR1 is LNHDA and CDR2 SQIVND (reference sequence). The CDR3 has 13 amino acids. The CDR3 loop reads CASKDRIYQPQHF. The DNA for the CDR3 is TGTGCCTCGAAGGACAGAATCTATCAGCCCCAGCATTTT.

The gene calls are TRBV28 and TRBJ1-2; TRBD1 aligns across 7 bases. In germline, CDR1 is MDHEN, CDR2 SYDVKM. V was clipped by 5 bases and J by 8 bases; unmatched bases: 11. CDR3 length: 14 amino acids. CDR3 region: CASSPPTGWEGYTF. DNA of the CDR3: TGTGCCAGCAGTCCCCCGACAGGGTGGGAGGGCTACACCTTC.

The CDR3 reads CASSLEGLGAQRAFF. In DNA, the CDR3 is TGTGCCAGCAGCTTGGAAGGTCTGGGGGCACAGAGGGCTTTCTTT. The chain has TRBV5-5 and TRBJ1-1, with a weak D call TRBD1 (6 bases). This CDR3 comprises 15 residues. V lost 0 bases, J lost 11 bases, and 20 bases lay in between. Germline V gene data show CDR1 as SGHKS and CDR2 as YYEKEE (reference sequence).

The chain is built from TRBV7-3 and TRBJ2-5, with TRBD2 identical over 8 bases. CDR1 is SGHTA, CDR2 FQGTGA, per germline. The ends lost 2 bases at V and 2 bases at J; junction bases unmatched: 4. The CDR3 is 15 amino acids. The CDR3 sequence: CASSLRSGGQETQYF. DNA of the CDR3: TGTGCCAGCAGCTTACGCAGCGGGGGTCAAGAGACCCAGTACTTC.

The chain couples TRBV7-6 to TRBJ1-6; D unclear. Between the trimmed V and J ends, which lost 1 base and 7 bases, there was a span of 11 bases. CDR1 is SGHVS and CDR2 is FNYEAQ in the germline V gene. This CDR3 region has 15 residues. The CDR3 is CASSLEVGGNSPLHF. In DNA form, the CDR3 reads TGTGCCAGCAGCTTAGAGGTGGGAGGGAATTCACCCCTCCACTTT. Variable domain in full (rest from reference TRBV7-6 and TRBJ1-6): GAGVSQSPRYKVTKRGQDVALRCDPISGHVSLYWYRQALGQGPEFLTYFNYEAQQDKSGLPNDRFSAERPEGSISTLTIQRTEQRDSAMYRCASSLEVGGNSPLHFGNGTRLTVT.

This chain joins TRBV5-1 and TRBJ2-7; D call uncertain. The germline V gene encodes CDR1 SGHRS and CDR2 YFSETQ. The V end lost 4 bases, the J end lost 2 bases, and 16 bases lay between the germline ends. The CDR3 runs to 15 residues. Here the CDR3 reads CASSAQPTETYEQYF. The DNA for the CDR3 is TGCGCCAGCAGCGCACAACCGACGGAGACCTACGAGCAGTACTTC. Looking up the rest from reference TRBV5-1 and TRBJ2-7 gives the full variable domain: KAGVTQTPRYLIKTRGQQVTLSCSPISGHRSVSWYQQTPGQGLQFLFEYFSETQRNKGNFPGRFSGRQFSNSRSEMNVSTLELGDSALYLCASSAQPTETYEQYFGPGTRLTVT.

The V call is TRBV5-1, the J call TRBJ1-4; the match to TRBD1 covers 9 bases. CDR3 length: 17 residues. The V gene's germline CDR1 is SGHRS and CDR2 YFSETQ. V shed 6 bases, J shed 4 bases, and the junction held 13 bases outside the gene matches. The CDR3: CASKLGTGMYGNEKLFF. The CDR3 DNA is TGCGCCAGCAAACTCGGGACAGGGATGTATGGTAATGAAAAACTGTTTTTT.

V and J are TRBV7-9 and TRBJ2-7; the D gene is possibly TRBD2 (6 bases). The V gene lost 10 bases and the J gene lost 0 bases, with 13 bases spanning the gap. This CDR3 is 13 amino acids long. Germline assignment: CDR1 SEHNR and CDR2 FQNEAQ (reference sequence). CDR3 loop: CATTGTLSYEQYF. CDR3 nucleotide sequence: TGTGCCACCACCGGGACTCTCTCCTACGAGCAGTACTTC.